This T cell receptor beta chain was sequenced for a study of shared clonotypes between healthy human individuals. CDR3 length: 15 residues. Germline V gives CDR1 GTSNPN, CDR2 SVGIG (reference sequence). The V gene lost 0 bases and the J gene lost 1 base, with 12 bases spanning the gap. Sequencing used immunoSEQ multiplex PCR; TCRdb keeps in-frame clones, though not all of them. The sample contains roughly 720,000 clones, about nine tenths of which appear only once. Adult Caucasians living in Nashville, Tennessee made up all of the donors. Study findings and constraints: Against clonotypes common to all four donors, non-shared ones had lower generation probabilities.

This clone occurred a few times. Its antigen is unidentified. The TCR sequence derives from a young man in good health. Some clones in this sample may be carry-over from other donors' samples. The specimen was memory CD8+ T cells from PBMCs. Indicated subset: CD45RO+ cells pooled with CCR7-negative TemRA cells. This chain connects TRBV30 to TRBJ1-1; D is ambiguous. The CDR3 here is CAWSVLGVRNTEAFF. CDR3 in DNA: TGTGCCTGGAGTGTACTGGGAGTCCGGAACACTGAAGCTTTCTTT.